This TCR beta chain is from a study of cytomegalovirus exposure and HLA in healthy donors. Study conclusions and caveats: The authors listed some 160 TCR beta chains as cytomegalovirus-associated.

The CDR3 length is 13 residues. Trimming left V 2 bases short and J 4 bases short, with 8 bases between. Per germline, CDR1 MNHEY and CDR2 SVGAGI. With respect to this clone: Its specificity is unknown.

The PCR ran on 60 Vbeta and 13 Jbeta primers. Profiling relied on immunoSEQ multiplex PCR, and the TCRdb table lists in-frame clones only, not all of them. The data show some 130,000 clones, with approximately 70% seen just once and 1.3% held by the top ten. This clonotype was obtained from a woman aged 35 to 49 in good health and CMV-seronegative. The sequenced sample was PBMCs. The chain uses TRBV6-5 and TRBJ1-2; D might be TRBD1 (6 bases). CDR3 loop: CASSYPTGYGYTF. CDR3 bases: TGTGCCAGCAGTTACCCGACAGGCTATGGCTACACCTTC.